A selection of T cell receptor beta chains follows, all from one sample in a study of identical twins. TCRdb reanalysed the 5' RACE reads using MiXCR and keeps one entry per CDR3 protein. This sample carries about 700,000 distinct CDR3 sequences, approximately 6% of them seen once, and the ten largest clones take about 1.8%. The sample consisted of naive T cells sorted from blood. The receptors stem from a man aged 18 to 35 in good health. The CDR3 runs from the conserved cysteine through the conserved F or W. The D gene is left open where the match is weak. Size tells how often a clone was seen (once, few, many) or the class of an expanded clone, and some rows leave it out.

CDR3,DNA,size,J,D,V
CASSYRQGPVTDTQYF,TGTGCCAGCAGTTATCGACAGGGCCCCGTCACAGATACGCAGTATTTT,few,TRBJ2-3,TRBD1,TRBV6-5
CASKGAGGNIQYF,TGTGCCAGCAAGGGGGCGGGGGGAAACATTCAGTACTTC,once,TRBJ2-4,-,TRBV6-1
CASSYSTGAIPEQFF,TGTGCCAGCAGTTACTCGACGGGAGCAATCCCTGAGCAGTTCTTC,few,TRBJ2-1,-,TRBV6-2/TRBV6-3
CSVDGGAGHNEQFF,TGCAGCGTTGACGGGGGGGCAGGCCACAATGAGCAGTTCTTC,many,TRBJ2-1,TRBD2,TRBV29-1
CASSYLTGLETQYF,TGTGCCAGCAGTTACTTGACAGGGCTGGAGACCCAGTACTTC,few,TRBJ2-5,TRBD1,TRBV6-2/TRBV6-3
CATSWQGTDTQYF,TGTGCCACGAGTTGGCAGGGGACAGATACGCAGTATTTT,many,TRBJ2-3,-,TRBV10-3
CASSYSGRGNTDTQYF,TGTGCCAGCAGTTACTCGGGGCGGGGCAACACAGATACGCAGTATTTT,few,TRBJ2-3,-,TRBV6-5
CSARGLAGVANEQFF,TGCAGTGCTAGAGGACTAGCGGGAGTGGCAAATGAGCAGTTCTTC,many,TRBJ2-1,TRBD2,TRBV20-1
CASSDLSGSFLSYEQYF,TGTGCCAGCAGCGACCTTAGCGGGAGTTTCCTTTCCTACGAGCAGTACTTC,-,TRBJ2-7,TRBD2,TRBV6-2/TRBV6-3
CASSPTGDPSPGELFF,TGTGCCAGCAGCCCAACAGGGGACCCAAGCCCCGGGGAGCTGTTTTTT,-,TRBJ2-2,TRBD1,TRBV7-3
CASSQGLLNYNEQFF,TGTGCCAGCAGCCAAGGACTCCTAAACTACAATGAGCAGTTCTTC,-,TRBJ2-1,-,TRBV3-1
CASSGVAGGPGELFF,TGTGCCAGCAGTGGAGTAGCGGGAGGGCCCGGGGAGCTGTTTTTT,-,TRBJ2-2,TRBD2,TRBV2
CASSLGQPGQPQHF,TGTGCCAGCAGCTTAGGTCAACCAGGGCAGCCCCAGCATTTT,many,TRBJ1-5,-,TRBV7-8
CASSRRGRAGTGELFF,TGTGCCAGCAGCCGCAGGGGGAGGGCGGGCACCGGGGAGCTGTTTTTT,-,TRBJ2-2,-,TRBV4-2